Presented here are 20 T cell receptor beta chains from one specimen sequenced in a study of a mutant IDH1 vaccine in newly diagnosed glioma. For these TCRs, the target antigens are not known. Time point in this sample: week 5, during vaccination. Mutant IDH1 20-mer peptide, at 300 ug, made up each vaccine dose, with topical imiquimod. Data came from immunoSEQ multiplex PCR; TCRdb stores just in-frame clones and leaves some out. In the table there are about 26,000 clones, roughly 80% of which are singletons. Sequenced material: PBMCs, taken from a glioma patient whose treatment included an IDH1 peptide vaccine. The source of these receptors is a middle-aged man with glioma. Some clones in this sample may be carry-over from other donors' samples.

The rearrangement links TRBV4-1 to TRBJ1-5; TRBD1 matches at 7 bases. Per germline, CDR1 MGHRA and CDR2 YSYEKL. The trim removed 3 bases at V and 4 bases at J, leaving 9 bases unmatched. This CDR3 contains 16 residues. The DNA for the CDR3 is TGCGCCAGCAGCCACGAAGCACAGGGGATTAATCAGCCCCAGCATTTT. Residues: CASSHEAQGINQPQHF.

This chain uses TRBV29-1 with TRBJ1-5; unclear D gene. This CDR3 is built from 12 residues. Germline V CDR1 and CDR2: SQVTM, ANQGSEA. The V and J ends lost 6 bases and 2 bases respectively, with 8 bases between them. The CDR3 loop reads CSVTVGNQPQHF. CDR3 nucleotides: TGCAGCGTGACGGTGGGCAATCAGCCCCAGCATTTT.

The chain has TRBV7-9 and TRBJ1-6, with D unresolved. CDR3 length: 12 amino acids. V lost 5 bases, J lost 10 bases, and 9 bases lay in between. Germline CDR1 reads SEHNR; CDR2 reads FQNEAQ (reference sequence). CDR3 nucleotide sequence: TGTGCCAGCAGCCGGGGTGGCTCACCCCTCCACTTT. This sequence encodes CASSRGGSPLHF.

This clone was seen only once. The rearrangement joins TRBV4-1 to TRBJ2-2; D is ambiguous. V lost 4 bases to trimming and J lost 0 bases, with 6 bases between them. This CDR3 is built from 14 residues. Germline V gives CDR1 MGHRA, CDR2 YSYEKL. The CDR3 region is CASSLSPNTGELFF. CDR3 nucleotides: TGCGCCAGCAGCCTCTCCCCGAACACCGGGGAGCTGTTTTTT.

The chain links TRBV6-4 to TRBJ1-1, with 8 bases lining up with TRBD1. The CDR3 has 15 residues. Trimming removed 0 bases from V and 3 bases from J; junction bases left unmatched: 3. Germline-derived CDR1 and CDR2 are MRHNA and SNTAGT. The CDR3 DNA is TGTGCCAGCAGTGACTCTCCAGGGGGCTACACTGAAGCTTTCTTT. This sequence encodes CASSDSPGGYTEAFF.

The chain employs TRBV7-3 and TRBJ1-1; D perhaps matches TRBD1 (5 bases). The V end lost 5 bases, the J end lost 0 bases, and 7 bases lay between the germline ends. CDR3 size: 13 residues. Germline V gene sequence: CDR1 SGHTA, CDR2 FQGTGA. The CDR3 DNA sequence: TGTGCCAGCAGCGGGGCGATGAACACTGAAGCTTTCTTT. Translation: CASSGAMNTEAFF.

The chain joins TRBV18 to TRBJ1-5; D not resolved. V lost 2 bases, J lost 0 bases, and 8 bases lay in between. Germline V CDR1 and CDR2: KGHSH, LQKENI. This CDR3 region has 15 residues. Here the CDR3 DNA reads TGTGCCAGCTCACCAAGTGAGGGTAGCAATCAGCCCCAGCATTTT. It is translated as CASSPSEGSNQPQHF.

The V call is TRBV5-3, the J call TRBJ1-5; no reliable D call. TRBV5-3 is marked as an open reading frame, function uncertain. The CDR3 length is 15 residues. The V end was cut by 5 bases, the J end by 3 bases, with 15 bases between. For the CDR3, the DNA is TGTGCCAGAAGTCGTTCAGGAGGGAACAATCAGCCCCAGCATTTT. It yields the protein CARSRSGGNNQPQHF.

On this clone itself: Germline and junction disagree at one end, which may indicate a read error. This chain connects TRBV10-3 to TRBJ1-5; possible D gene TRBD1, 5 bases. The CDR3 spans 13 residues. Per germline, CDR1 ENHRY and CDR2 SYGVKD. The CDR3 is CAISRDGDQAQHF. The CDR3 nucleotides read TGTGCCATCAGCCGGGACGGAGATCAGGCCCAGCATTTT.

The chain joins TRBV10-3 to TRBJ2-7, with TRBD2 matching over 16 bases. Per germline, CDR1 ENHRY and CDR2 SYGVKD. This CDR3 is built from 16 residues. V shed 10 bases, J shed 3 bases, and the junction held 9 bases outside the gene matches. The CDR3 DNA sequence: TGTGCCAGCACTCCGGGACTAGCGGGGGGGCGCTACGAGCAGTACTTC. Its translation: CASTPGLAGGRYEQYF.

In its sample, this clone ranks as medium-sized. The chain is built from TRBV4-1 and TRBJ2-2; 9 bases fit TRBD2. Germline CDR1 reads MGHRA; CDR2 reads YSYEKL. The V segment lost 2 bases and the J segment 5 bases; nucleotides outside the gene matches: 6. The CDR3 has 16 amino acids. The chain's CDR3 is CASSQSSGGYTGELFF. CDR3 bases: TGCGCCAGCAGCCAATCCAGCGGGGGGTATACCGGGGAGCTGTTTTTT.

The V and J genes are TRBV10-3 and TRBJ1-1; a weak D match, TRBD1 (5 bases). Germline CDR1 ENHRY, CDR2 SYGVKD. Deletions cut 2 bases from V and 3 bases from J, with 13 bases between. The CDR3 has 15 residues. The CDR3 spells CAISEGWGADTEAFF. CDR3 DNA: TGTGCCATCAGTGAGGGCTGGGGCGCGGACACTGAAGCTTTCTTT.

J is TRBJ1-5 and V is TRBV7-2, with D possibly TRBD1 on 5 matching bases. Germline assignment: CDR1 SGHTA and CDR2 FQGNSA. This CDR3 is built from 15 residues. V was shortened by 10 bases and J by 5 bases, with 21 bases between the two germline ends. The CDR3, as DNA: TGTGCCACCTCCGGGGCGGGGTGGAGGGATCAGCCCCAGCATTTT. Its translation is CATSGAGWRDQPQHF.

As DNA, the CDR3 is TGCGCCAGCAGTAAGGGACAGAGTCGCCAAGAGACCCAGTACTTC. Protein: CASSKGQSRQETQYF. This rearrangement joins TRBV5-1 to TRBJ2-5; TRBD1 aligns across 7 bases. J gave up 1 base and V 5 bases, and 8 bases lay outside the gene matches. The CDR3 runs 15 residues. Per germline, CDR1 SGHRS and CDR2 YFSETQ.

This clone was observed once. The chain carries TRBV7-2 and TRBJ2-5; 13 bases align to TRBD2. The CDR3 loop spans 15 amino acids. Trimming took 1 base from V and 5 from J; bases not matched to a gene: 1. The V gene's germline CDR1 is SGHTA and CDR2 FQGNSA. CDR3 bases: TGTGCCAGCAGCTTAGTGACTAGCGGGGGGGAGACCCAGTACTTC. It specifies CASSLVTSGGETQYF.

This sequence joins TRBV30 and TRBJ1-6, with D unclear. Deletions cut 3 bases from V and 7 bases from J, with 7 bases between. CDR3 length: 12 amino acids. The germline V gene encodes CDR1 GTSNPN and CDR2 SVGIG (reference sequence). CDR3 bases: TGTGCCTGGAGGCACTCCAATTCACCCCTCCACTTT. This codes for CAWRHSNSPLHF.

The genes are TRBV19 and TRBJ1-1, with 10 bases identical to TRBD1. V was clipped by 8 bases and J by 3 bases; unmatched bases: 6. The CDR3 totals 14 residues. Germline lookup yields CDR1 LNHDA and CDR2 SQIVND (reference sequence). The CDR3: CASGAGTGDTEAFF. CDR3 nucleotide sequence: TGTGCCAGTGGGGCCGGGACAGGGGACACTGAAGCTTTCTTT.

The chain is built from TRBV11-2 and TRBJ1-2; no definite D call. The CDR3 covers 11 residues. Per germline, CDR1 SGHAT and CDR2 FQNNGV. V lost 6 bases to trimming and J lost 6 bases, with 8 bases between them. In nucleotides, the CDR3 is TGTGCCAGCAGTTCGAGGGATGGCTACACCTTC. As protein: CASSSRDGYTF.

The chain recombines TRBV6-1 with TRBJ2-2; 12 nucleotides line up with TRBD1. The CDR3 spans 15 residues. Germline V lookup: CDR1 MNHNS, CDR2 SASEGT. V lost 4 bases to trimming and J lost 7 bases; unmatched junction nucleotides: 4. In nucleotides, the CDR3 is TGTGCCAGCAGTGGGGGACAGGGGGCGTACGGGGAGCTGTTTTTT. Translation gives CASSGGQGAYGELFF.

The gene calls are TRBV5-4 and TRBJ2-1; 7 bases match TRBD1. Trimming at V came to 4 bases and at J to 9 bases, leaving 10 bases not matched to a gene. The CDR3 sequence is 14 residues long. Germline values: CDR1 SGHNT, CDR2 YYREEE (reference sequence). The CDR3 region has the DNA TGTGCCAGCAGCCCCACCGACAGGGTGGCTGAGCAGTTCTTC. Protein sequence: CASSPTDRVAEQFF.